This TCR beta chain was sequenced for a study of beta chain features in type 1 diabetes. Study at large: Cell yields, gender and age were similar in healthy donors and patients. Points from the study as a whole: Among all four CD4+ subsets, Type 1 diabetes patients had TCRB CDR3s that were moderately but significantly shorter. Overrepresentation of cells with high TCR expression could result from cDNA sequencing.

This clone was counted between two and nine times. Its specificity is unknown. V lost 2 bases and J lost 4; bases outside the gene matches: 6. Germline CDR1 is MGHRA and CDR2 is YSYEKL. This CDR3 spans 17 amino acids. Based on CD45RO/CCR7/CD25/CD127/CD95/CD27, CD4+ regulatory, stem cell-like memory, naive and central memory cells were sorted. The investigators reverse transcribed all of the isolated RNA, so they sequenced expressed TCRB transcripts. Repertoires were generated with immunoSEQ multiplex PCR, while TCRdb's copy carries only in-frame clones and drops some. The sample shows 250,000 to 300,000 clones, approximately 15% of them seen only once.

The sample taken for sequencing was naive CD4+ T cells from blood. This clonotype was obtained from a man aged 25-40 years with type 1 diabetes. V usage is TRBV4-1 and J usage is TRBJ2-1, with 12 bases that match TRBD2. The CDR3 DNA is TGCGCCAGCAGCCAAAGGCAACTAGCGGGAGGTTACAATGAGCAGTTCTTC. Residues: CASSQRQLAGGYNEQFF.